A single sample is the source of the 17 T cell receptor beta chains below, sequenced in a study of blood T cell repertoires in COVID-19. Profiled with immunoSEQ multiplex PCR; TCRdb holds only in-frame clones, not every one. Among some 87,000 clones listed, around nine tenths were seen once. Sequencing used peripheral blood. The receptors derive from a human donor with COVID-19, enrolled during active disease. The donor label of this sample is uncertain.

This chain's CDR3 is CASKGENEKLFF. The CDR3, as DNA: TGCGCCAGCAAGGGGGAGAATGAAAAACTGTTTTTT. The gene calls are TRBV10-2 and TRBJ1-4, with D tentatively TRBD1 (6 bases). Germline V gives CDR1 WSHSY, CDR2 SAAADI. V was cut by 7 bases and J by 5 bases, with 8 bases left in between. This CDR3 contains 12 residues.

The chain recombines TRBV18 with TRBJ1-1; the D gene is possibly TRBD1 (5 bases). The V and J ends lost 6 bases and 0 bases respectively, with 11 bases between them. Germline CDR1 and CDR2: KGHSH and LQKENI. The CDR3 covers 14 residues. CDR3 amino acids: CASSIQAMNTEAFF. In DNA, the CDR3 is TGTGCCAGCTCCATACAGGCCATGAACACTGAAGCTTTCTTT.

The J gene is TRBJ1-4, the V gene TRBV6-5, with 7 bases fitting TRBD1. The CDR3 has 14 residues. Germline CDR1 and CDR2: MNHEY and SVGAGI. Germline trimming cut 6 bases from V and 1 base from J; bases unmatched to any gene: 2. The CDR3 is CASRRTGTNEKLFF. In nucleotides, the CDR3 is TGTGCCAGCAGACGGACAGGAACTAATGAAAAACTGTTTTTT.

This rearrangement joins TRBV6-6 to TRBJ2-5, with no clear D. This CDR3 is built from 12 residues. CDR1 and CDR2 from the germline V gene are MNHNY and SVGAGI (reference sequence). V lost 9 bases to trimming and J lost 4 bases, with 12 bases between them. CDR3 in amino acids: CASSFRGETQYF. CDR3 sequence (DNA): TGTGCCAGTTCCTTTAGAGGAGAGACCCAGTACTTC.

The DNA for the CDR3 is TGTGCCAGCAGCCACGGGGATGAGCAGTTCTTC. It translates to CASSHGDEQFF. The V call is TRBV7-3, the J call TRBJ2-1, with a weak D call TRBD2 (5 bases). CDR1 is SGHTA and CDR2 is FQGTGA in the germline V gene. The CDR3 sequence is 11 residues long. V was shortened by 5 bases and J by 8 bases, with 7 bases between the two germline ends.

This clone is a singleton in its sample. The chain recombines TRBV6-6 with TRBJ2-3; TRBD1 aligns across 8 bases. The germline V gene has CDR1 MNHNY and CDR2 SVGAGI (reference sequence). V shed 7 bases, J shed 4 bases, and the junction held 7 bases outside the gene matches. CDR3 length: 14 amino acids. CDR3 sequence: CASKLQGEADTQYF. In DNA, the CDR3 is TGTGCCAGCAAACTACAGGGGGAGGCAGATACGCAGTATTTT.

This chain connects TRBV19 to TRBJ2-3; D might be TRBD1 (5 bases). CDR1 and CDR2 (germline): LNHDA, SQIVND (reference sequence). V gave up 3 bases and J gave up 7 bases, with 20 bases separating them. CDR3 size: 16 residues. CDR3 amino acids: CASSIPRQPHPNTQYF. Here the CDR3 DNA reads TGTGCCAGTAGTATCCCCAGACAGCCACATCCCAATACGCAGTATTTT.

The chain uses TRBV3-1 (or the pseudogene TRBV3-2) and TRBJ1-2; 12 bases are a match to TRBD1. The length of the CDR3 is 17 residues. With 0 bases clipped from V and 4 bases from J, the junction kept 6 bases outside the gene matches. CDR1 and CDR2 (germline): LGHDT, YNNKEL (reference sequence). The CDR3 sequence is CASSQEGGTGGVYGYTF. Written as DNA, the CDR3 is TGTGCCAGCAGCCAAGAAGGGGGGACAGGGGGCGTCTATGGCTACACCTTC.

The chain has TRBV25-1 and TRBJ1-6; D gene unclear. V lost 1 base and J lost 1, with 11 bases in between. The CDR3 covers 17 residues. Germline CDR1 and CDR2: MGHDK and SYGVNS. The CDR3 loop is CASSESRDWSYNSPLHF. In DNA, the CDR3 is TGTGCCAGCAGTGAATCCCGTGACTGGTCCTATAATTCACCCCTCCACTTT.

The chain couples TRBV9 to TRBJ2-1; 8 bases align to TRBD2. Unmatched junction bases numbered 10, after V lost 3 bases and J lost 5 bases. The CDR3 length is 16 residues. Germline V CDR1 and CDR2: SGDLS, YYNGEE. CDR3 nucleotides: TGTGCCAGCAGCGCCTCCCGCGGGGGGCGGAACAATGAGCAGTTCTTC. Its protein is CASSASRGGRNNEQFF.

The rearrangement joins TRBV6-5 to TRBJ2-7; TRBD2 matches 10 bases. This CDR3 has 14 amino acids. Trimming took 0 bases from V and 5 from J; bases not matched to a gene: 1. The V gene's germline CDR1 is MNHEY and CDR2 SVGAGI. CDR3 residues: CASSYSSGRHEQYF. CDR3 coding DNA: TGTGCCAGCAGTTACTCTAGCGGGAGGCACGAGCAGTACTTC.

This clone was seen just once. The J gene is TRBJ1-1, the V gene TRBV27, with TRBD1 identical over 10 bases. The CDR3 has 14 amino acids. The germline V gene has CDR1 MNHEY and CDR2 SMNVEV (reference sequence). The J segment lost 11 bases and the V segment lost 0 bases, leaving 6 bases of the junction unmatched. CDR3 sequence reads: CASSLSTGGGSAFF. In nucleotides, the CDR3 is TGTGCCAGCAGTTTATCGACAGGGGGCGGCTCCGCTTTCTTT.

The gene calls are TRBV7-2 and TRBJ2-1; possible D gene TRBD1, 5 bases. V lost 4 bases to trimming and J lost 7 bases, with 11 bases between them. The CDR3 has 13 residues. Germline loops: CDR1 SGHTA, CDR2 FQGNSA. DNA of the CDR3: TGTGCCAGCAGCTCCCGACAGTGGAATGAGCAGTTCTTC. Its protein is CASSSRQWNEQFF. The full variable domain, completed using reference TRBV7-2 and TRBJ2-1, is GAGVSQSPSNKVTEKGKDVELRCDPISGHTALYWYRQSLGQGLEFLIYFQGNSAPDKSGLPSDRFSAERTGGSVSTLTIQRTQQEDSAVYLCASSSRQWNEQFFGPGTRLTVL.

J is TRBJ1-1 and V is TRBV7-9; D is possibly TRBD1 (5 bases). V shed 5 bases and J shed 3 bases, with 10 bases lying between them. Per germline, CDR1 SEHNR and CDR2 FQNEAQ (reference sequence). This CDR3 is built from 13 residues. CDR3 protein: CASSHGHYTEAFF. The CDR3 DNA reads TGTGCCAGCAGCCATGGACACTACACTGAAGCTTTCTTT.

The rearrangement joins TRBV7-9 to TRBJ1-4, with 7 bases that match TRBD1. Germline lookup yields CDR1 SEHNR and CDR2 FQNEAQ (reference sequence). This CDR3 has 13 residues. Trimming cost V 7 bases and J 6 bases; bases outside gene matches: 5. CDR3 DNA: TGTGCCAGCACGTTAACAGGGGATGAAAAACTGTTTTTT. Its protein product is CASTLTGDEKLFF.

This chain connects TRBV6-5 to TRBJ1-1; no clear D gene. The CDR3 contains 13 residues. Germline values: CDR1 MNHEY, CDR2 SVGAGI. V was clipped by 2 bases and J by 3 bases, with 7 bases between them. The CDR3 reads CASSYAGHTEAFF. The CDR3 coding sequence is TGTGCCAGCAGTTACGCGGGTCACACTGAAGCTTTCTTT.

This clone appeared once. CDR3 amino acids: CATQRDRGYEQYF. The CDR3 DNA is TGTGCCACTCAACGGGACAGGGGCTACGAGCAGTACTTC. V and J are TRBV24-1 and TRBJ2-7; the match to TRBD1 covers 10 bases. The CDR3 contains 13 residues. In germline, CDR1 is KGHDR, CDR2 SFDVKD. Trimming removed 10 bases from V and 3 bases from J; junction bases left unmatched: 5.